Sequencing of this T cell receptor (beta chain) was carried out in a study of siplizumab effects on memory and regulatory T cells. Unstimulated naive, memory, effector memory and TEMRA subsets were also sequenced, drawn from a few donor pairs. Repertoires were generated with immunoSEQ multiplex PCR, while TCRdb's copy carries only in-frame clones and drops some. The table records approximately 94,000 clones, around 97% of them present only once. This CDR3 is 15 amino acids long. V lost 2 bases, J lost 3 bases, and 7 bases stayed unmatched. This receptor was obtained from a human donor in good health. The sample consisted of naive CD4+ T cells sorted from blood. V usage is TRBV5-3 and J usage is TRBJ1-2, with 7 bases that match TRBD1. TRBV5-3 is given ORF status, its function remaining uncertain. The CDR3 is CARSLRTGPYYGYTF. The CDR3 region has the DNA TGTGCCAGAAGCTTAAGGACAGGACCTTACTATGGCTACACCTTC.